Presented here are 4 T cell receptor beta chains from one specimen sequenced in a study of identical twins. TCRdb reanalysed the 5' RACE reads using MiXCR and keeps one entry per CDR3 protein. The repertoire holds hundreds of thousands of distinct CDR3 sequences, with 21% as singletons. The same data also went into a second study, on T cells expressing NK-cell markers.

Sequencing was carried out using PBMCs. These TCRs come from a young woman in good health.

This clonotype was detected only a few times. The gene calls are TRBV6-5 and TRBJ1-1; D ambiguous. The CDR3 spans 14 residues. Trimming left V 2 bases short and J 0 bases short, with 7 bases between. CDR1 is MNHEY and CDR2 is SVGAGI in the germline V gene. The DNA of the CDR3 is TGTGCCAGCAGTTACCGGAAAATGAACACTGAAGCTTTCTTT. Protein: CASSYRKMNTEAFF.

The chain links TRBV20-1 to TRBJ2-1; possible D gene TRBD1, 6 bases. Germline values: CDR1 DFQATT, CDR2 SNEGSKA (reference sequence). The CDR3 contains 13 residues. The V end lost 5 bases, the J end lost 12 bases, and 20 bases lay between the germline ends. Written as DNA, the CDR3 is TGCAGTGCTCATATCGCAGGGATAGGGGGGCAGTTCTTC. Protein: CSAHIAGIGGQFF.

This rearrangement joins TRBV7-9 to TRBJ2-3, with D maybe TRBD2 (6 bases). Deletions cut 2 bases from V and 1 base from J, with 10 bases between. CDR1 and CDR2 from the germline V gene are SEHNR and FQNEAQ (reference sequence). The CDR3 consists of 15 residues. CDR3 bases: TGTGCCAGCAGCTTACGGGACTTACGCACAGATACGCAGTATTTT. It codes for CASSLRDLRTDTQYF.

The chain links TRBV7-9 to TRBJ1-1; TRBD1 is a possible D gene (6 bases). V lost 2 bases and J lost 1, with 8 bases in between. The V gene's germline CDR1 is SEHNR and CDR2 FQNEAQ (reference sequence). This CDR3 has 14 residues. CDR3 sequence reads: CASSLRQENTEAFF. DNA of the CDR3: TGTGCCAGCAGCTTACGACAGGAGAACACTGAAGCTTTCTTT.